The 2 T cell receptor beta chains given below trace back to one sample, sequenced in a study of shared clonotypes between healthy human individuals. Terminally differentiated effector memory CD45RA+ cells were excluded from the naive CD8 cells, which were CD45RO-negative and positively selected for CCR7. The assay was immunoSEQ multiplex PCR, and TCRdb's table has in-frame clones only and misses some. Of some 2.1 million clones listed, roughly 93% are singletons. Sequencing was carried out using naive CD8+ T cells from PBMCs. All receptors come from a man aged 18-30 years in good health. Some clones in this sample may be carry-over from other donors' samples.

In its sample, this clone was seen a few times. This chain uses TRBV2 with TRBJ2-7; D is ambiguous. The CDR3 runs to 14 residues. V gave up 4 bases and J gave up 2 bases, with 12 bases separating them. Germline lookup yields CDR1 SNHLY and CDR2 FYNNEI. The CDR3 here is CASSASPGPYEQYF. CDR3 in DNA: TGTGCCAGCAGTGCATCACCAGGACCCTACGAGCAGTACTTC.

The rearrangement uses TRBV21-1 and TRBJ2-7; the D call of TRBD2 is as the table states it, not checked on the DNA. TRBV21-1 corresponds to a pseudogene. The CDR3 runs to 12 residues. The chain's CDR3 is CASISRAYEQYF. CDR3 DNA sequence: TGTGCCAGCATAAGCCGAGCCTACGAGCAGTACTTC.